This T cell receptor (beta chain) comes out of a study of molecular identifiers for immune sequencing clone quantification. The germline gives CDR1 LNHNV, CDR2 YYDKDF (reference sequence). This CDR3 is 13 amino acids long. TCRdb processed the PCR reads anew with MiXCR; each CDR3 protein has one entry. The table includes hundreds of thousands of distinct CDR3 sequences, roughly 25% detected once. This clonotype was seen only a few times. The target antigen is unknown. One junction end disagrees with the germline gene, perhaps due to a read error. General observations from the study: Reportedly, one cell's Jurkat TCR RNA was detected within one million naive CD8 cells.

The sequenced material came from naive CD8+ T cells from blood, with Jurkat cell RNA spiked in. Subset defined: FACS-sorted CD8+CD4-CCR7+CD45RA+ naive T cells. The chain combines TRBV15 with TRBJ1-1; no clear D. This receptor was identified in a human donor in good health. Some libraries in this study had Jurkat cell RNA spiked in. The CDR3 DNA reads TGTGCCGCCAGTTTCCCAGGGAACACTGAAGCTTTCTTT. Translated: CAASFPGNTEAFF.